One sample yielded the 3 T cell receptor beta chains listed below, sequenced in a study of T cell responses to AZD1222 COVID-19 vaccine. Using immunoSEQ multiplex PCR, the repertoire was profiled, and TCRdb retains in-frame clones only, with some absent. The sample includes some 86,000 clones, 65% to 85% seen only once; the top ten take about 20%. The starting material was peripheral blood, obtained on day 0 of AZD1222 vaccination. The source of these receptors is an adult in good health.

In the case of this clone: Other nucleotide sequences from this sample produce the same CDR3. The chain employs TRBV20-1 and TRBJ2-5; D gene ambiguous. Trimming removed 1 base from V and 5 bases from J, with 5 bases in between. Germline assignment: CDR1 DFQATT and CDR2 SNEGSKA (reference sequence). The CDR3 is 11 amino acids. Here the CDR3 DNA reads TGCAGTGCTAGAGTCCCCGAGACCCAGTACTTC. Residues: CSARVPETQYF.

The chain recombines TRBV28 with TRBJ1-5, with 9 positions matching TRBD1. Losses at the gene ends were 10 bases for V and 4 bases for J; bases not matched to a gene: 5. The germline V gene has CDR1 MDHEN and CDR2 SYDVKM. The CDR3 runs 13 residues. CDR3 nucleotide sequence: TGTGCCATCCAAGGGACAGGGAATCAGCCCCAGCATTTT. It encodes CAIQGTGNQPQHF. Using reference TRBV28 and TRBJ1-5 for the parts outside the CDR3, the full variable domain is DVKVTQSSRYLVKRTGEKVFLECVQDMDHENMFWYRQDPGLGLRLIYFSYDVKMKEKGDIPEGYSVSREKKERFSLILESASTNQTSMYLCAIQGTGNQPQHFGDGTRLSIL.

This chain connects TRBV7-9 to TRBJ1-2; a possible D gene is TRBD1 (5 bases). V was shortened by 1 base and J by 3 bases, with 12 bases between the two germline ends. This CDR3 is built from 15 residues. Per germline, CDR1 SEHNR and CDR2 FQNEAQ (reference sequence). The CDR3 here is CASSLGRDGDYGYTF. CDR3 bases: TGTGCCAGCAGCTTAGGTCGGGACGGGGACTATGGCTACACCTTC.